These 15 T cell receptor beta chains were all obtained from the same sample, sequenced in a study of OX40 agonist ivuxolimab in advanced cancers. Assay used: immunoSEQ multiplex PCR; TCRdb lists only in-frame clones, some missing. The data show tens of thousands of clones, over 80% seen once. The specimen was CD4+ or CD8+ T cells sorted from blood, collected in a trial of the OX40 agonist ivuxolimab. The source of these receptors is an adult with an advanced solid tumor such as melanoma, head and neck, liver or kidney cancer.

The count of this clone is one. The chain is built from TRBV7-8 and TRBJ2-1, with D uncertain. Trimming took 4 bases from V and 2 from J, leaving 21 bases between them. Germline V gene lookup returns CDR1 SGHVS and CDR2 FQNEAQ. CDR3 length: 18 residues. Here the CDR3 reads CASSSDPQTPITYNEQFF. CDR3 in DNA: TGTGCCAGCAGCTCGGACCCACAAACGCCCATAACCTACAATGAGCAGTTCTTC.

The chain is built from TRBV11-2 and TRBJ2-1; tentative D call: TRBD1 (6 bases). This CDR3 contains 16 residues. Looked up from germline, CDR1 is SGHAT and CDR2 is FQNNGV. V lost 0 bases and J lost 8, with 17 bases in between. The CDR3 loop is CASSLEMGQGIDEQFF. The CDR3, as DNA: TGTGCCAGCAGCTTAGAGATGGGTCAGGGGATCGATGAGCAGTTCTTC.

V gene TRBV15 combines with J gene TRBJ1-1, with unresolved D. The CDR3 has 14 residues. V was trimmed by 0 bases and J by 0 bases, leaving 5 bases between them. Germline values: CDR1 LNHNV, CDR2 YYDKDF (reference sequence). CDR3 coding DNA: TGTGCCACCAGCAGAGAAGTGGTGAACACTGAAGCTTTCTTT. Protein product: CATSREVVNTEAFF.

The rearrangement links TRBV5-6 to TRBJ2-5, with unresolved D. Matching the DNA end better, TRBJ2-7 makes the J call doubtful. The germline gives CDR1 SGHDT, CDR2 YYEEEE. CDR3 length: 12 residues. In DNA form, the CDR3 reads TGTGCCAGCAGCTATTACTACCACGAGCAGTACTTC. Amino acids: CASSYYYHEQYF.

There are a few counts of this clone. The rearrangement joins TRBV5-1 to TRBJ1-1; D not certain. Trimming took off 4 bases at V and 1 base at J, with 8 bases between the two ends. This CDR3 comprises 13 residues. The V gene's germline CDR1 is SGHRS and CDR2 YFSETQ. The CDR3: CASSPGPNTEAFF. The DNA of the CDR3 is TGCGCCAGCAGCCCCGGACCGAACACTGAAGCTTTCTTT.

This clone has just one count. CDR3 residues: CASSSGQGLDTQYF. Here the CDR3 DNA reads TGTGCCAGCAGCTCAGGACAGGGATTAGATACGCAGTATTTT. The rearrangement links TRBV7-2 to TRBJ2-3; TRBD1 aligns across 8 bases. This CDR3 is 14 amino acids long. J gave up 5 bases and V 4 bases, and 5 bases lay outside the gene matches. Germline CDR1 and CDR2: SGHTA and FQGNSA.

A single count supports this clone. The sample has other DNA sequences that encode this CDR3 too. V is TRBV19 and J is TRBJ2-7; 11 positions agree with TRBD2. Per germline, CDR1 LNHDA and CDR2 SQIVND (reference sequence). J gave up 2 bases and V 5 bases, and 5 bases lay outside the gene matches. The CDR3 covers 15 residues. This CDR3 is CASSVLAGGTYEQYF. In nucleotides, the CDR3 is TGTGCCAGTAGTGTCCTAGCGGGGGGTACCTACGAGCAGTACTTC.

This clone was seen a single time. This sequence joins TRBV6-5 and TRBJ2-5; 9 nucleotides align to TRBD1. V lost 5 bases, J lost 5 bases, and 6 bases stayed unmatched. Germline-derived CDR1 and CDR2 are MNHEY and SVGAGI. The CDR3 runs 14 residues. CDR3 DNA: TGTGCCAGCAGTGGGACAGGGCCGGAGGAGACCCAGTACTTC. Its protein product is CASSGTGPEETQYF.

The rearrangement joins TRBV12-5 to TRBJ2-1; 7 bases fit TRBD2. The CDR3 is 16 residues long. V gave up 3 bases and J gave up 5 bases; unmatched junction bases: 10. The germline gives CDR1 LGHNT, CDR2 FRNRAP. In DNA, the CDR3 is TGTGCTAGTGGTTTCACGCCTGAGCGGGGTCACAATGAGCAGTTCTTC. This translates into CASGFTPERGHNEQFF.

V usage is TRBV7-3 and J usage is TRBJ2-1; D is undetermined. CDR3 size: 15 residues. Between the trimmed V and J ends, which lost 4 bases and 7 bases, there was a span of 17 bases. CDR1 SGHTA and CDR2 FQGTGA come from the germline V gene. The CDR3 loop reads CASSYAWGFGNEQFF. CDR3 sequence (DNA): TGTGCCAGCAGCTATGCTTGGGGATTTGGAAATGAGCAGTTCTTC.

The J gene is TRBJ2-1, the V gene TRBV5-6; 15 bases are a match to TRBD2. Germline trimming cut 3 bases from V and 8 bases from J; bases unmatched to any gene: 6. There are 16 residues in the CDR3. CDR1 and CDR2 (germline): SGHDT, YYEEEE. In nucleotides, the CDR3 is TGTGCCAGCAGCTCCCCGGGACTAGCGGGGGGTGATGAGCAGTTCTTC. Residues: CASSSPGLAGGDEQFF. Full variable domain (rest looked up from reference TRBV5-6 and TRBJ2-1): DAGVTQSPTHLIKTRGQQVTLRCSPKSGHDTVSWYQQALGQGPQFIFQYYEEEERQRGNFPDRFSGHQFPNYSSELNVNALLLGDSALYLCASSSPGLAGGDEQFFGPGTRLTVL.

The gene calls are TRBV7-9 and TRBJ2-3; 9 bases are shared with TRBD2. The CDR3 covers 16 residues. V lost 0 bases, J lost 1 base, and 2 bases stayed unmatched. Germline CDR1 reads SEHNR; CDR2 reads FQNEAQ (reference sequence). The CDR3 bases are TGTGCCAGCAGCTTAGCATCTAGCGGGGGCACAGATACGCAGTATTTT. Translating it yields CASSLASSGGTDTQYF.

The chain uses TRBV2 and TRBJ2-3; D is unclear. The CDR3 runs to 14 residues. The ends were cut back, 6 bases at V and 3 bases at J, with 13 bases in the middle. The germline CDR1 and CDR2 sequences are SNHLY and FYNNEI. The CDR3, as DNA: TGTGCCAGCAGGGACCGACCCGGAACAGATACGCAGTATTTT. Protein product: CASRDRPGTDTQYF. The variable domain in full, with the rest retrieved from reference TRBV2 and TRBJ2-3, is EPEVTQTPSHQVTQMGQEVILRCVPISNHLYFYWYRQILGQKVEFLVSFYNNEISEKSEIFDDQFSVERPDGSNFTLKIRSTKLEDSAMYFCASRDRPGTDTQYFGPGTRLTVL.

The CDR3 sequence: CASSPTNPVPYNEQFF. Here the CDR3 DNA reads TGTGCCAGCTCGCCAACTAACCCCGTACCTTACAATGAGCAGTTCTTC. The genes are TRBV18 and TRBJ2-1, with D unclear. Trimming took off 6 bases at V and 4 bases at J, with 19 bases between the two ends. CDR3 length equals 16 residues. Germline lookup yields CDR1 KGHSH and CDR2 LQKENI. The full variable domain, rest sourced from reference TRBV18 and TRBJ2-1, is NAGVMQNPRHLVRRRGQEARLRCSPMKGHSHVYWYRQLPEEGLKFMVYLQKENIIDESGMPKERFSAEFPKEGPSILRIQQVVRGDSAAYFCASSPTNPVPYNEQFFGPGTRLTVL.

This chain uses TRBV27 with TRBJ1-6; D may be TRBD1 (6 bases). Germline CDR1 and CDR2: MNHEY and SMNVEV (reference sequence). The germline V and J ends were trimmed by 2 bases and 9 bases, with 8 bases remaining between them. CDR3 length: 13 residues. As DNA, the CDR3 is TGTGCCAGCAGTTTAGGGGGCCCTTCACCCCTCCACTTT. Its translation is CASSLGGPSPLHF.